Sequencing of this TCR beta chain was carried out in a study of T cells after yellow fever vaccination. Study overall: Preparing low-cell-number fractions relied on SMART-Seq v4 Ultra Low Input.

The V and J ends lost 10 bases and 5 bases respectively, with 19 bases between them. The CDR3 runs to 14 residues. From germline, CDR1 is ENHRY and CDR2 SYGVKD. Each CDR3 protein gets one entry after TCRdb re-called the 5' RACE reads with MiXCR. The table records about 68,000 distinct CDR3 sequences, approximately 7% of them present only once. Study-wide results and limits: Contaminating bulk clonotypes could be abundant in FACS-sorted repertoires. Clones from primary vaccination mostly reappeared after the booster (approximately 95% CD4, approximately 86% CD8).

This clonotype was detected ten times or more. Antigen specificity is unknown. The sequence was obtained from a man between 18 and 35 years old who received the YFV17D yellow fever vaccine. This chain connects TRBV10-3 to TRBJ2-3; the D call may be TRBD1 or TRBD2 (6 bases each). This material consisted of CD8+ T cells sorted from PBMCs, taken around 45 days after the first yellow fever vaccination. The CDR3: CATADGGRLDTQYF. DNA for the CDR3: TGTGCCACCGCGGATGGGGGGCGCTTAGATACGCAGTATTTT.